Listed here is a single T cell receptor (beta chain). Germline CDR1 reads SGHDT; CDR2 reads YYEEEE. V dropped 4 bases and J dropped 2; count of bases not matched to a gene: 6. This CDR3 comprises 16 residues. The record originates from a study of blood T cell repertoires in COVID-19. For the study at large: Specimens from acute and convalescent COVID-19 originated in the United States, Italy and Spain.

In the original workflow: Amplification from reference gene primers served as the basis for estimated nucleated cell counts. Sequenced by immunoSEQ multiplex PCR; TCRdb stores in-frame clones only, minus some. Clone size and the V and J calls come from that table; the DNA yielded D and trimming. The repertoire has tens of thousands of clones, 87% of them found once; the top ten carry roughly 9%. V is TRBV5-6 and J is TRBJ2-5, with TRBD2 matching over 12 bases. This TCR was recovered from a human donor with active COVID-19. The donor label of this sample is uncertain. The specimen was peripheral blood. The CDR3 loop reads CASSPTGLAGQETQYF. CDR3 DNA sequence: TGTGCCAGCAGCCCAACGGGACTAGCGGGTCAAGAGACCCAGTACTTC. The full variable domain, with the rest looked up from reference TRBV5-6 and TRBJ2-5, is DAGVTQSPTHLIKTRGQQVTLRCSPKSGHDTVSWYQQALGQGPQFIFQYYEEEERQRGNFPDRFSGHQFPNYSSELNVNALLLGDSALYLCASSPTGLAGQETQYFGPGTRLLVL.